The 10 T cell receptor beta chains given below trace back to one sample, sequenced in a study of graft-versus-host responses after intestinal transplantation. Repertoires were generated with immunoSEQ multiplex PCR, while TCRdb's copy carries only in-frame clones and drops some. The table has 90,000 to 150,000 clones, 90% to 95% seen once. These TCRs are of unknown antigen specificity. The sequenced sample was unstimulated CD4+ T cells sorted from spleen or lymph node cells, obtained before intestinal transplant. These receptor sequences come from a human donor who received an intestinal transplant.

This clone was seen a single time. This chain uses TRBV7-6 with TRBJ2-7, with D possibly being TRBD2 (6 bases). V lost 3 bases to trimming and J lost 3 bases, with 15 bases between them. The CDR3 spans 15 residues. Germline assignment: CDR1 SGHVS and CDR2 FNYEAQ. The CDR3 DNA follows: TGTGCCAGCAGCTTGAGAGGCGGGAACGTCTACGAGCAGTACTTC. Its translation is CASSLRGGNVYEQYF.

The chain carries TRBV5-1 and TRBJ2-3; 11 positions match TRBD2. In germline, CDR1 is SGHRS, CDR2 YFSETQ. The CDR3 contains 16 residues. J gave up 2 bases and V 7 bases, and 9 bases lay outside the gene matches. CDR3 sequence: CASHPTSGAFTDTQYF. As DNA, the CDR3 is TGCGCCAGCCACCCGACTAGCGGGGCTTTCACAGATACGCAGTATTTT.

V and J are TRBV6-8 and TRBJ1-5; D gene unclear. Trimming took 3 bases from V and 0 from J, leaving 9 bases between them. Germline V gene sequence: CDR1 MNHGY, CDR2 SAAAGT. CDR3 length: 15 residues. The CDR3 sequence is CASSYKGSSNQPQHF. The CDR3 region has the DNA TGTGCCAGCAGTTATAAGGGAAGTAGCAATCAGCCCCAGCATTTT.

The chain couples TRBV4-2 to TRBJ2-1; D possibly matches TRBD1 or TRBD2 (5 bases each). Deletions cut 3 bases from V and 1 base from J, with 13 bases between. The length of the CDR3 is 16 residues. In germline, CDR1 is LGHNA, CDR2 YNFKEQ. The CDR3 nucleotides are TGTGCCAGCAGCCAGGGCCGGGACCATTCCTACAATGAGCAGTTCTTC. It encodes CASSQGRDHSYNEQFF.

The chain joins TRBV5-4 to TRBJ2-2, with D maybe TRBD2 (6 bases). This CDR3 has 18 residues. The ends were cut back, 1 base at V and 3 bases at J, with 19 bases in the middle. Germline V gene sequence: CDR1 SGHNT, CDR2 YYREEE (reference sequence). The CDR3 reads CASSLRPPGPGDTGELFF. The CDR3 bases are TGTGCCAGCAGCTTGAGGCCCCCGGGACCGGGAGACACCGGGGAGCTGTTTTTT.

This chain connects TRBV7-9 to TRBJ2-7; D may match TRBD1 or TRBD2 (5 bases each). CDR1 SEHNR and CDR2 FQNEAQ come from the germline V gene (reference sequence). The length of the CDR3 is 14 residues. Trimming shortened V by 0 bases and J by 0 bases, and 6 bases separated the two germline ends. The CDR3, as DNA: TGTGCCAGCAGCTTAGCGGGACCCTCCTACGAGCAGTACTTC. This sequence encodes CASSLAGPSYEQYF.

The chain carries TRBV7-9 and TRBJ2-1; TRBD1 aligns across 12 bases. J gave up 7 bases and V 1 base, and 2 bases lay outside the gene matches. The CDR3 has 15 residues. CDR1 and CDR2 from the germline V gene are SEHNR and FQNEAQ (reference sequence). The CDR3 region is CASSLGDRGRNEQFF. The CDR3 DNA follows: TGTGCCAGCAGCTTAGGGGACAGGGGGCGGAATGAGCAGTTCTTC. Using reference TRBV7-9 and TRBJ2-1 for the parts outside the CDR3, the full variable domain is DTGVSQNPRHKITKRGQNVTFRCDPISEHNRLYWYRQTLGQGPEFLTYFQNEAQLEKSRLLSDRFSAERPKGSFSTLEIQRTEQGDSAMYLCASSLGDRGRNEQFFGPGTRLTVL.

CDR3 coding DNA: TGTGCCAGCAGCCCAACCGGGGGCGCCGAGCAGTACTTC. Amino acid sequence: CASSPTGGAEQYF. This chain connects TRBV9 to TRBJ2-7; tentatively, D is TRBD1 or TRBD2 (6 bases each). With 4 bases removed from V and 6 bases from J, the gap between germline ends came to 14 bases. The CDR3 length is 13 residues. Germline values: CDR1 SGDLS, CDR2 YYNGEE.

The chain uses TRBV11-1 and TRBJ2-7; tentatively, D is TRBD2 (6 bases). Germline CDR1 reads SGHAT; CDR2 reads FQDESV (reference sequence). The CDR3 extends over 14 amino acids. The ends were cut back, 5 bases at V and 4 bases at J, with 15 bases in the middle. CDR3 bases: TGTGCCAGCAGCCTCGGGACTGCCCCATACGAGCAGTACTTC. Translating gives CASSLGTAPYEQYF.

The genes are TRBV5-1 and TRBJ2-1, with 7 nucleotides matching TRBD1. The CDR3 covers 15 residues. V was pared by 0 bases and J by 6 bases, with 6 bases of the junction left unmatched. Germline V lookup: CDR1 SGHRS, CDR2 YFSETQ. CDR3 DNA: TGCGCCAGCAGCTTGGATACAGGGGCTATCAATGAGCAGTTCTTC. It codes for CASSLDTGAINEQFF.